Listed below are T cell receptor beta chains from one sample, sequenced in a study of T cell responses to AZD1222 COVID-19 vaccine. The method was immunoSEQ multiplex PCR; TCRdb's version includes in-frame clones alone and lacks a portion of them. The sample records 170,000 or so clones, about 90% being singletons. The sequenced sample was peripheral blood, obtained 28 days after the second AZD1222 dose. These receptors all come from an adult who received the AZD1222 COVID-19 vaccine. The CDR3 runs from the conserved cysteine through the conserved F or W. Each record gives: V gene, J gene, D gene, clone size, CDR3 protein, CDR3 DNA. The D gene is left open where the match is weak. Clone size, where shown, is once, few, many, or a class for clones that have expanded.

TRBV30	TRBJ1-5	TRBD1	-	CAWSPETGVNQPQHF	TGTGCCTGGAGTCCGGAGACAGGGGTGAATCAGCCCCAGCATTTT
TRBV30	TRBJ1-2	TRBD1	few	CALYRDRGFSDGYTF	TGTGCCTTGTACCGGGACAGGGGTTTTTCGGATGGCTACACCTTC
TRBV28	TRBJ2-7	-	-	CASSSAYEQYF	TGTGCCAGCAGTTCCGCCTACGAGCAGTACTTC
TRBV3-1/TRBV3-2	TRBJ2-5	TRBD1	-	CASSPRTGGPETQYF	TGTGCCAGCAGCCCACGGACAGGGGGGCCTGAGACCCAGTACTTC
TRBV12-5	TRBJ1-2	-	-	CASGSASRRDGYTF	TGTGCTAGTGGTTCGGCATCCCGAAGGGATGGCTACACCTTC
TRBV23-1	TRBJ2-4	-	once	CASSPVQDSLAKNIQYF	TGCGCCAGCAGTCCAGTCCAGGACTCTCTAGCCAAAAACATTCAGTACTTC
TRBV3-1/TRBV3-2	TRBJ2-3	-	-	CASRTGGTDTQYF	TGTGCCAGCAGGACGGGGGGCACAGATACGCAGTATTTT
TRBV7-2	TRBJ1-1	-	-	CASSLGAGTEAFF	TGTGCCAGCAGCCTAGGGGCGGGGACTGAAGCTTTCTTT
TRBV6-1	TRBJ1-2	-	-	CASSEMGGRGYGYTF	TGTGCCAGCAGTGAAATGGGGGGCCGAGGCTATGGCTACACCTTC
TRBV2	TRBJ2-3	-	-	CASSEDMMGADTQYF	TGTGCCAGCAGTGAAGACATGATGGGGGCAGATACGCAGTATTTT
TRBV7-9	TRBJ1-2	-	-	CASNTGGLRGYTF	TGTGCCAGCAACACCGGGGGTCTTCGTGGCTACACCTTC
TRBV7-8	TRBJ1-5	TRBD1	-	CASSLASRRQGLNQPQHF	TGTGCCAGCAGCTTAGCGTCTCGTCGACAGGGTTTGAACCAGCCCCAGCATTTT
TRBV19	TRBJ2-1	TRBD1	-	CASSDRGTYNEQFF	TGTGCCAGTAGTGACAGGGGGACCTACAATGAGCAGTTCTTC
TRBV25-1	TRBJ2-3	TRBD1	-	CASSEPGRGKYTQYF	TGTGCCAGCAGTGAACCAGGCAGGGGGAAATATACGCAGTATTTT
TRBV19	TRBJ1-1	-	-	CASTNLGNTEAFF	TGTGCCAGTACCAACCTGGGGAACACTGAAGCTTTCTTT
TRBV11-2	TRBJ2-3	-	-	CASSFRGASDTQYF	TGTGCCAGCAGCTTCCGAGGGGCCTCAGATACGCAGTATTTT
TRBV7-9	TRBJ1-2	-	-	CASSLETRPRYGYTF	TGTGCCAGCAGCTTAGAGACAAGACCCCGCTATGGCTACACCTTC
TRBV10-3	TRBJ2-1	TRBD1	-	CAISGQPGQGKVNEQFF	TGTGCCATCAGTGGACAACCGGGACAGGGGAAGGTCAATGAGCAGTTCTTC
TRBV20-1	TRBJ2-1	-	-	CSASKRTGSTYNEQFF	TGCAGTGCTAGTAAAAGGACGGGCTCGACCTACAATGAGCAGTTCTTC
TRBV10-1	TRBJ2-4	TRBD2	-	CASSVLAGGESKNIQYF	TGCGCCAGCAGTGTTCTTGCGGGGGGGGAGTCCAAAAACATTCAGTACTTC
TRBV7-8	TRBJ1-1	TRBD1	-	CASSSDRDTEAFF	TGTGCCAGCAGCTCGGACAGGGACACTGAAGCTTTCTTT
TRBV7-6	TRBJ1-2	-	-	CASSRTRAATNYGYTF	TGTGCCAGCAGCCGGACAAGGGCCGCAACTAACTATGGCTACACCTTC
TRBV7-2	TRBJ1-2	-	-	CASSLVQSNYGYTF	TGTGCCAGCAGCTTAGTACAGAGCAACTATGGCTACACCTTC
TRBV4-1	TRBJ2-3	-	-	CASSQENRDTQYF	TGCGCCAGCAGCCAAGAGAATCGGGATACGCAGTATTTT
TRBV3-1/TRBV3-2	TRBJ2-7	-	-	CASSQPIRSYEQYF	TGTGCCAGCAGCCAACCTATTCGCTCCTACGAGCAGTACTTC
TRBV5-5	TRBJ2-1	TRBD2	-	CASSFSTSDEQFF	TGTGCCAGCAGCTTTTCCACTAGCGATGAGCAGTTCTTC
TRBV30	TRBJ1-2	-	-	CAWTEYGYTF	TGTGCCTGGACCGAGTATGGCTACACCTTC
TRBV6-5	TRBJ2-7	-	-	CASSYSKGYEQYF	TGTGCCAGCAGTTACTCGAAAGGGTACGAGCAGTACTTC
TRBV5-1	TRBJ1-2	-	-	CATAAPDRHYGYTF	TGCGCCACAGCAGCACCCGACCGACACTATGGCTACACCTTC
TRBV4-3	TRBJ2-1	-	-	CASSQDQGLPYNEQFF	TGCGCCAGCAGCCAAGACCAGGGGTTGCCCTACAATGAGCAGTTCTTC
TRBV6-1	TRBJ1-2	-	-	CASSEPRLTGDYGYTF	TGTGCCAGCAGTGAACCGAGATTGACAGGAGACTATGGCTACACCTTC
TRBV5-8	TRBJ1-6	TRBD1	-	CASSSDRANSPLHF	TGTGCCAGCAGCTCGGACAGGGCTAATTCACCCCTCCACTTT
TRBV11-3	TRBJ2-1	TRBD1	-	CASSPQGTQGDEQFF	TGTGCCAGCAGCCCACAGGGGACCCAGGGAGATGAGCAGTTCTTC
TRBV30	TRBJ2-3	-	-	CAWSDPPGDTQYF	TGTGCCTGGAGTGATCCCCCCGGGGATACGCAGTATTTT
TRBV7-2	TRBJ1-2	TRBD1	-	CASSSQGPLYGYTF	TGTGCCAGCAGCTCACAGGGGCCCCTCTATGGCTACACCTTC
TRBV3-1/TRBV3-2	TRBJ2-2	-	-	CASSARSSGELFF	TGTGCCAGCAGCGCCCGGAGCTCCGGGGAGCTGTTTTTT
TRBV5-1	TRBJ1-4	TRBD1	-	CASRSGQGNEKLFF	TGCGCCAGCAGGTCAGGACAGGGCAATGAAAAACTGTTTTTT
TRBV5-5	TRBJ2-1	TRBD2	-	CASSLEAGVHNEQFF	TGTGCCAGCAGCTTGGAGGCGGGGGTACACAATGAGCAGTTCTTC
TRBV4-3	TRBJ1-1	-	-	CASSQGGLQTEAFF	TGCGCCAGCAGCCAAGGAGGGCTGCAGACCGAAGCTTTCTTT
TRBV21-1	TRBJ1-5	-	-	CASSEGTNSRGSQHF	TGTGCCAGCAGCGAAGGTACCAACTCGAGGGGCTCCCAGCATTTT
TRBV5-1	TRBJ2-1	TRBD1	-	CASSHRDRAYNEQFF	TGCGCCAGCAGCCACCGGGACAGGGCTTACAATGAGCAGTTCTTC
TRBV20-1	TRBJ1-2	-	once	CSARDLTYTF	TGCAGTGCTAGGGACCTTACTTACACCTTC
TRBV28	TRBJ2-7	TRBD1	few	CASSQAGGEYEQYF	TGTGCCAGCAGTCAGGCAGGGGGCGAGTACGAGCAGTACTTC
TRBV28	TRBJ2-3	-	-	CASSSSRNTYTDTQYF	TGTGCCAGCAGTTCGAGCCGAAATACCTACACAGATACGCAGTATTTT
TRBV10-1	TRBJ1-1	-	-	CASSETRTPGTEAFF	TGCGCCAGCAGTGAAACCCGGACTCCGGGGACTGAAGCTTTCTTT
TRBV6-6	TRBJ2-2	-	-	CASRETQAGGGELFF	TGTGCCAGCAGGGAAACCCAGGCAGGCGGCGGGGAGCTGTTTTTT
TRBV5-4	TRBJ1-3	-	-	CASSPAKDLPGNTIYF	TGTGCCAGCAGCCCAGCCAAGGACCTACCTGGAAACACCATATATTTT
TRBV2	TRBJ1-5	-	-	CASSEQENQPQHF	TGTGCCAGCAGTGAACAGGAAAATCAGCCCCAGCATTTT
TRBV6-5	TRBJ1-5	TRBD1	-	CASRRQGGNQPQHF	TGTGCCAGCAGACGACAGGGAGGCAATCAGCCCCAGCATTTT
TRBV9	TRBJ2-2	TRBD1	-	CASSAGQGANGELFF	TGTGCCAGCAGCGCAGGACAGGGGGCCAACGGGGAGCTGTTTTTT
TRBV19	TRBJ1-1	-	-	CASSSTGLTEAFF	TGTGCCAGTAGTTCCACAGGGCTCACTGAAGCTTTCTTT
TRBV5-1	TRBJ1-4	-	-	CASSPRLDEKLFF	TGCGCCAGCAGCCCGCGGTTGGATGAAAAACTGTTTTTT
TRBV2	TRBJ1-2	-	few	CASSEVPSPRNYGYTF	TGTGCCAGCAGTGAAGTTCCTTCTCCCCGTAACTATGGCTACACCTTC
TRBV5-4	TRBJ2-2	-	-	CASSSQGRSGELFF	TGTGCCAGCAGCTCGCAGGGGAGGAGCGGGGAGCTGTTTTTT
TRBV24-1	TRBJ2-3	-	-	CATTTGGADTQYF	TGTGCCACCACGACAGGAGGCGCAGATACGCAGTATTTT
TRBV15	TRBJ2-4	-	-	CATSSRQAGERNIQYF	TGTGCCACCAGCAGTCGACAGGCGGGCGAGAGGAACATTCAGTACTTC
TRBV13	TRBJ2-3	-	-	CASSFRLASSTDTQYF	TGTGCCAGCAGCTTCAGATTAGCATCTAGCACAGATACGCAGTATTTT
TRBV2	TRBJ2-7	TRBD2	-	CASHSGGYEQYF	TGTGCCAGCCACAGCGGGGGCTACGAGCAGTACTTC